The entry that follows covers one TCR beta chain sequence. These data come from a study of blood T cell repertoires in COVID-19. Turning to the study itself: Italy, Spain and the United States were the sources of the convalescent and acute COVID-19 samples. Nucleic acid was either cDNA or gDNA, and it came from T cells, B-cell-depleted T cells, or PBMCs.

CDR1 is SEHNR, CDR2 FQNEAQ, per germline (reference sequence). V dropped 4 bases and J dropped 4 bases, with 10 bases sitting between them. CDR3 length equals 13 residues. TCRdb keeps only in-frame clones here, not all; method: immunoSEQ multiplex PCR. The sample has 220,000 or so clones, roughly 89% seen once. The sequenced sample was PBMCs or T cells enriched from blood (not recorded which). The TCR sequence derives from a man aged 30 to 39 who had been exposed to COVID-19. V usage is TRBV7-9 and J usage is TRBJ1-1; tentatively, D is TRBD1 (5 bases). CDR3 protein: CASSSAGGTEAFF. The CDR3 DNA reads as TGTGCCAGCAGCTCGGCGGGGGGCACTGAAGCTTTCTTT.